A selection of T cell receptor beta chains follows, all from one sample in a study of cytomegalovirus exposure and HLA in healthy donors. The table came from immunoSEQ multiplex PCR; TCRdb's copy has only in-frame clones and leaves some out. The sample has over 120,000 clones, roughly 89% seen once; the top ten hold less than 5.5%. The material sequenced was PBMCs. All receptors derive from a man aged 18 to 30 in good health and CMV-seropositive. The conserved cysteine and the conserved F or W are not part of the CDR3 here. Each record gives: J gene, V gene, CDR3 protein.

J gene: TRBJ2-2
V gene: TRBV5-6
CDR3 protein: ASTRRTSAIPATGELF

J gene: TRBJ1-3
V gene: TRBV4-1
CDR3 protein: ASSQEGTGDGNTIY

J gene: TRBJ1-1
V gene: TRBV5-1
CDR3 protein: ASSPWTGVGNTEAF

J gene: TRBJ1-1
V gene: TRBV10-3
CDR3 protein: ATQGAVNTEAF

J gene: TRBJ2-1
V gene: TRBV30
CDR3 protein: AWSPGQYNEQF

J gene: TRBJ1-1
V gene: TRBV19
CDR3 protein: ASIRSPGYREAF

J gene: TRBJ2-5
V gene: TRBV5-1
CDR3 protein: ASSSLQETQY

J gene: TRBJ1-3
V gene: TRBV19
CDR3 protein: ASSISANSGNTIY

J gene: TRBJ1-2
V gene: TRBV30
CDR3 protein: AWSGTPGVYGYT

J gene: TRBJ2-6
V gene: TRBV5-1
CDR3 protein: ASSLAPGRASSGANVLT

J gene: TRBJ1-2
V gene: TRBV5-1
CDR3 protein: ASSPEGSNYGYT

J gene: TRBJ1-6
V gene: TRBV7-6
CDR3 protein: ASSLDRVGIYDSPLH

J gene: TRBJ1-5
V gene: TRBV19
CDR3 protein: ASPGTGYDQPQH

J gene: TRBJ1-2
V gene: TRBV7-9
CDR3 protein: ASSSGTGGVYYGYT

J gene: TRBJ2-7
V gene: TRBV5-1
CDR3 protein: ASSPTFGQPEKQY

J gene: TRBJ2-2
V gene: TRBV6-4
CDR3 protein: ASSREGVSGELF

J gene: TRBJ2-6
V gene: TRBV4-1
CDR3 protein: ASSQLNTQRLSGANVLT

J gene: TRBJ2-7
V gene: TRBV29-1
CDR3 protein: SVRVSYEQY

J gene: TRBJ1-4
V gene: TRBV4-1
CDR3 protein: ASSQDPREKLF

J gene: TRBJ2-2
V gene: TRBV5-6
CDR3 protein: ASSLPGQGNVGELF

J gene: TRBJ2-5
V gene: TRBV5-1
CDR3 protein: ASSSAGIAGGQETQY

J gene: TRBJ2-7
V gene: TRBV2
CDR3 protein: ASHLGQASYEQY

J gene: TRBJ1-3
V gene: TRBV6-1
CDR3 protein: ASSEGGATSGNTIY

J gene: TRBJ1-5
V gene: TRBV14
CDR3 protein: ASSQTGNQPQH

J gene: TRBJ2-7
V gene: TRBV7-2
CDR3 protein: ASSGRQGRDYEQY

J gene: TRBJ2-2
V gene: TRBV7-2
CDR3 protein: ASSIRGTGELF

J gene: TRBJ2-3
V gene: TRBV5-1
CDR3 protein: ASSSGGLAGGGTDTQY

J gene: TRBJ1-1
V gene: TRBV11-2
CDR3 protein: ASCTTGMNTEAF

J gene: TRBJ1-5
V gene: TRBV7-9
CDR3 protein: ASSSQGGQPQH

J gene: TRBJ2-1
V gene: TRBV6-4
CDR3 protein: ATSVQGGEQF

J gene: TRBJ2-1
V gene: TRBV5-1
CDR3 protein: ASSLVAGETYNEQF

J gene: TRBJ1-2
V gene: TRBV7-9
CDR3 protein: ASSRQDNYGYT

J gene: TRBJ1-5
V gene: TRBV7-2
CDR3 protein: ASSLGRRGKNQPQH

J gene: TRBJ2-7
V gene: TRBV5-1
CDR3 protein: ASSLALAGGYEQY

J gene: TRBJ2-1
V gene: TRBV30
CDR3 protein: AWSTLAGGNYNEQF

J gene: TRBJ1-2
V gene: TRBV14
CDR3 protein: ASSPGARYGYT

J gene: TRBJ2-7
V gene: TRBV7-7
CDR3 protein: ASSSGTSGVYEQY

J gene: TRBJ1-1
V gene: TRBV30
CDR3 protein: AWSRGWTEAF

J gene: TRBJ2-5
V gene: TRBV29-1
CDR3 protein: SYRVIQETQY

J gene: TRBJ2-7
V gene: TRBV2
CDR3 protein: ASSQTDRSYEQY

J gene: TRBJ1-4
V gene: TRBV15
CDR3 protein: ATSSSSRDRGSEKLF

J gene: TRBJ1-4
V gene: TRBV19
CDR3 protein: ASSSATNEKLF

J gene: TRBJ1-6
V gene: TRBV13
CDR3 protein: ASSSSLQGDGSSPLH

J gene: TRBJ1-5
V gene: TRBV2
CDR3 protein: ASVAGRGNQPQH

J gene: TRBJ2-7
V gene: TRBV7-8
CDR3 protein: ASSFSRLAGSYEQY

J gene: TRBJ2-2
V gene: TRBV7-7
CDR3 protein: ASSLLARNTGELF

J gene: TRBJ1-5
V gene: TRBV19
CDR3 protein: ASSIVFRGPQPQH